A single sample gave rise to the 5 T cell receptor beta chains below, sequenced in a study of blood T cell repertoires in COVID-19 (dated by TCRdb to about 2020). Library creation used the immunoSEQ multiplex PCR assay. The clones in this table, taken by TCRdb from immuneACCESS, are in-frame only. Not every clone is retained; where verified, under half of the shortfall comes from an unresolved V gene, and the cause of the rest is unknown. The sample table lists roughly 100,000 clones, more than 90% of them with a count of one. The ten largest clones add up to around 1.9% of the sample. The specimen was peripheral blood. Receptor source: a woman aged 45-65 years with COVID-19, enrolled during active disease.

Regarding this clone: In the same sample, other DNA sequences code for this CDR3. This chain joins TRBV27 and TRBJ1-2, with D possibly matching TRBD1 (5 bases). Trimming removed 3 bases at V and 2 bases at J, with 7 bases between. Per the germline V gene, CDR1 is MNHEY and CDR2 is SMNVEV (reference sequence). The CDR3 consists of 13 residues. The CDR3: CASSFRGNYGYTF. The CDR3 DNA reads TGTGCCAGCAGTTTTCGGGGGAACTATGGCTACACCTTC.

The chain carries TRBV6-1 and TRBJ2-5; possibly TRBD1 for D (5 bases). The CDR3 sequence is 15 residues long. The V gene lost 1 base and the J gene lost 2 bases, with 11 bases spanning the gap. Germline V gives CDR1 MNHNS, CDR2 SASEGT. The CDR3 loop reads CASSEGRGAQETQYF. For the CDR3, the DNA is TGTGCCAGCAGTGAAGGAAGGGGCGCTCAAGAGACCCAGTACTTC.

This rearrangement joins TRBV3-1 (or the pseudogene TRBV3-2) to TRBJ2-7; no clear D gene. Germline V gene sequence: CDR1 LGHDT, CDR2 YNNKEL (reference sequence). This CDR3 spans 14 amino acids. V was clipped by 1 base and J by 0 bases, with 7 bases between them. The CDR3 region has the DNA TGTGCCAGCAGCCAAGCTATGAGCTCCTACGAGCAGTACTTC. Protein product: CASSQAMSSYEQYF.

The chain combines TRBV19 with TRBJ1-6, with 10 bases aligning to TRBD1. Trimming took 3 bases from V and 7 from J; bases not matched to a gene: 0. The CDR3 consists of 14 residues. Germline CDR1 LNHDA, CDR2 SQIVND (reference sequence). The CDR3 spells CASSMGQGNSPLHF. The CDR3 bases are TGTGCCAGTAGTATGGGACAGGGGAATTCACCCCTCCACTTT.

J is TRBJ2-2 and V is TRBV5-6, with 7 bases lining up with TRBD2. Germline V lookup: CDR1 SGHDT, CDR2 YYEEEE. J lost 1 base, V lost 2 bases, and 5 bases had no gene match. The CDR3 length is 16 residues. The CDR3 here is CASSFRVAGNTGELFF. CDR3 in DNA: TGTGCCAGCAGCTTTCGAGTAGCGGGGAACACCGGGGAGCTGTTTTTT.